These 6 T cell receptor beta chains were all obtained from the same sample, sequenced in a study of CD4 T cells in relation to SARS-CoV-2 and coronaviruses. No antigen has been identified for these receptors. CD4+ T cells from unexposed donors were obtained before the COVID-19 pandemic (2011-2018). The cells were cultured for 10 days before CD4+ T cells were isolated. Data came from immunoSEQ multiplex PCR; TCRdb stores just in-frame clones and leaves some out. The repertoire holds almost 30,000 clones, over 75% seen once, with around 15% in the top ten. The source material was CD4+ T cells from PBMCs, cultured in vitro. The receptors were gathered from a human donor in good health.

This chain links TRBV7-2 with TRBJ1-4, with a weak D call TRBD1 (5 bases). V was shortened by 5 bases and J by 7 bases, with 14 bases between the two germline ends. Germline values: CDR1 SGHTA, CDR2 FQGNSA. The CDR3 covers 14 residues. The CDR3 DNA reads as TGTGCCAGCAGCCTGGGGGGGGTAGGTGAAAAACTGTTTTTT. Encoded protein: CASSLGGVGEKLFF.

This clone was observed a few times. V and J are TRBV18 and TRBJ2-7; the D is unclear. Deletions cut 0 bases from V and 3 bases from J, with 6 bases between. The CDR3 length is 13 residues. Germline values: CDR1 KGHSH, CDR2 LQKENI. The CDR3 nucleotides read TGTGCCAGCTCACCACCGTCGGTCTACGAGCAGTACTTC. Translation: CASSPPSVYEQYF.

The V and J genes are TRBV6-5 and TRBJ1-1, with TRBD1 matching 7 bases. The CDR3 totals 14 residues. Germline trimming cut 2 bases from V and 4 bases from J; bases unmatched to any gene: 4. Germline V gene data show CDR1 as MNHEY and CDR2 as SVGAGI. The CDR3 loop reads CASSYRQGGTEAFF. The DNA of the CDR3 is TGTGCCAGCAGTTACCGACAGGGCGGCACTGAAGCTTTCTTT.

The rearrangement links TRBV3-1 (or the pseudogene TRBV3-2) to TRBJ2-3; tentatively, D is TRBD1 (6 bases). The length of the CDR3 is 16 residues. CDR1 and CDR2 from the germline V gene are LGHDT and YNNKEL (reference sequence). Trimming stripped 2 bases from V and 5 bases from J, with 17 bases between. The CDR3 DNA sequence: TGTGCCAGCAGCCAAACTAGGACAGTAGAGAGAGATACGCAGTATTTT. Translating it yields CASSQTRTVERDTQYF.

This clone was recorded a few times. The V call is TRBV2, the J call TRBJ1-2; 9 bases map to TRBD1. After removal of 7 bases from V and 7 bases from J, the junction contained 4 bases not matched to a gene. Germline CDR1 reads SNHLY; CDR2 reads FYNNEI. There are 12 residues in the CDR3. The CDR3 loop reads CASKGQGFGYTF. The CDR3 DNA sequence: TGTGCCAGCAAGGGACAGGGATTTGGCTACACCTTC.

The chain recombines TRBV7-2 with TRBJ2-3; 11 bases are a match to TRBD2. The trim removed 6 bases at V and 4 bases at J, leaving 9 bases unmatched. Per germline, CDR1 SGHTA and CDR2 FQGNSA. The length of the CDR3 is 16 residues. CDR3 coding DNA: TGTGCCAGCAGTTTTACTAGCGGGAGCAGTTCAGATACGCAGTATTTT. Translation gives CASSFTSGSSSDTQYF.